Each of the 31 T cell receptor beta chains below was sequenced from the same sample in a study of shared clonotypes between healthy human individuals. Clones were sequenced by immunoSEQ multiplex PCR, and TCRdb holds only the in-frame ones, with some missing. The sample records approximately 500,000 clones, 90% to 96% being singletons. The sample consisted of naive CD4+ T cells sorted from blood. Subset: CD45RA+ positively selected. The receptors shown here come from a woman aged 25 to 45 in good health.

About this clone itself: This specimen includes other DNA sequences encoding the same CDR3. The CDR3 sequence is CASSSSYEQYF. CDR3 nucleotides: TGCGCCAGCAGCTCCTCCTACGAGCAGTACTTC. V usage is TRBV5-1 and J usage is TRBJ2-5; D not resolved. TRBJ2-7 explains the end of the DNA better; the J call may be wrong. CDR1 SGHRS and CDR2 YFSETQ come from the germline V gene. This CDR3 has 11 amino acids.

The CDR3 is CASSLNNGGLQPQHF. The CDR3 nucleotides are TGTGCCAGTAGTCTCAATAATGGGGGGCTTCAGCCCCAGCATTTT. The genes are TRBV19 and TRBJ1-5; tentatively, D is TRBD1 (6 bases). This CDR3 region has 15 residues. V gave up 5 bases and J gave up 6 bases, with 17 bases separating them. Germline V gene sequence: CDR1 LNHDA, CDR2 SQIVND (reference sequence).

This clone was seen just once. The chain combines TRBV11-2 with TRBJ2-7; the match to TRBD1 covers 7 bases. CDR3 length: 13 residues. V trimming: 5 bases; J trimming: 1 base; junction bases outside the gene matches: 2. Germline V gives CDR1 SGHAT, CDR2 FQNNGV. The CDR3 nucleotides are TGTGCCAGCAGCCGGGACAGTTCCTACGAGCAGTACTTC. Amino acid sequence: CASSRDSSYEQYF.

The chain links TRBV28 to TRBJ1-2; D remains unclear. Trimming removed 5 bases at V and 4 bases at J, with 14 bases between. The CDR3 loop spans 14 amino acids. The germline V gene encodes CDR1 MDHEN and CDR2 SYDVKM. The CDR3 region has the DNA TGTGCCAGCAGTCCCTTCCGGGGATTCTATGGCTACACCTTC. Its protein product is CASSPFRGFYGYTF.

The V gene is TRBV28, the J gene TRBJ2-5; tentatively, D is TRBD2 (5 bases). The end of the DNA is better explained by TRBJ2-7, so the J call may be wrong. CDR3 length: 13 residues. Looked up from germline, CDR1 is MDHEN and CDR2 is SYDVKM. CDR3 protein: CASSLTSFYEQYF. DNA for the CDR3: TGTGCCAGCAGCCTAACTAGTTTCTACGAGCAGTACTTC.

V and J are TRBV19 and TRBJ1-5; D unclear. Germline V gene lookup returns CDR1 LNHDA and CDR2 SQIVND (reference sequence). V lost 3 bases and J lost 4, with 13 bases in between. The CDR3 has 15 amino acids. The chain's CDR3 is CASSIRPEPNQPQHF. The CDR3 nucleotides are TGTGCCAGTAGTATCAGACCCGAACCAAATCAGCCCCAGCATTTT.

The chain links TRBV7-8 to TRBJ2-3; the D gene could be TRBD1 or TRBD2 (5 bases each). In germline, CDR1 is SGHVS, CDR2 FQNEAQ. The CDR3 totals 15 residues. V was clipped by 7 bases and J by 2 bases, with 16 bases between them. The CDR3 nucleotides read TGTGCCAGCACCCTCCGGGACCCCTCCACAGATACGCAGTATTTT. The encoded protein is CASTLRDPSTDTQYF.

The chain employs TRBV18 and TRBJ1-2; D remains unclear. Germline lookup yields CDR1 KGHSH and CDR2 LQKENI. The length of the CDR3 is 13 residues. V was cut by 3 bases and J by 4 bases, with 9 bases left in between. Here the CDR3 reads CASSPDGFYGYTF. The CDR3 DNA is TGTGCCAGCTCACCCGACGGATTCTATGGCTACACCTTC.

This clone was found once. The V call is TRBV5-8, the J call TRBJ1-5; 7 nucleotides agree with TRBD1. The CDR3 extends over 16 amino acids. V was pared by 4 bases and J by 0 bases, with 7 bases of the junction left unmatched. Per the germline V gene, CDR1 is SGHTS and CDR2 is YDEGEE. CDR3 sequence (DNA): TGTGCCAGCAGCCCGTACAGGGGATATAGCAATCAGCCCCAGCATTTT. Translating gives CASSPYRGYSNQPQHF.

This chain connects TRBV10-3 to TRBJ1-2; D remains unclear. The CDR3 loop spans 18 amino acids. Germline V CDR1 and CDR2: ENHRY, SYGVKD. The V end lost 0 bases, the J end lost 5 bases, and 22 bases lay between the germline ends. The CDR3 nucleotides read TGTGCCATCAGTGAGTCCAACGATTCCGGACTTTCGTATTATGGCTACACCTTC. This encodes CAISESNDSGLSYYGYTF.

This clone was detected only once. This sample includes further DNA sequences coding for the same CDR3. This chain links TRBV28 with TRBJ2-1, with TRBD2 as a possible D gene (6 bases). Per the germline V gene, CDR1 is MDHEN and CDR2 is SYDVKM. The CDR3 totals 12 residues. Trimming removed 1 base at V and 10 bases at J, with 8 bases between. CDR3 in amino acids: CASSLSAGEQFF. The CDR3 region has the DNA TGTGCCAGCAGTTTATCCGCGGGAGAGCAGTTCTTC.

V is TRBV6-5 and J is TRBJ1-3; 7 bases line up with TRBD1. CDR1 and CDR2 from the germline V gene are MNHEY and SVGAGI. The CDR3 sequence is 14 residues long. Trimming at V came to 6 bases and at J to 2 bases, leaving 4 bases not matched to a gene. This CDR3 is CASSATGTGNTIYF. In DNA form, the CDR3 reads TGTGCCAGCAGCGCGACAGGGACTGGAAACACCATATATTTT.

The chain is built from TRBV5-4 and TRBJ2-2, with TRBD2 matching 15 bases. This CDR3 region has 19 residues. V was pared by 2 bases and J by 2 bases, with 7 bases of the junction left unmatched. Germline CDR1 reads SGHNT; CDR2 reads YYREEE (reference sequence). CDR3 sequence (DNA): TGTGCCAGCAGCTTAGAAAGGACTAGCGGGAGGGGAAACACCGGGGAGCTGTTTTTT. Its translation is CASSLERTSGRGNTGELFF.

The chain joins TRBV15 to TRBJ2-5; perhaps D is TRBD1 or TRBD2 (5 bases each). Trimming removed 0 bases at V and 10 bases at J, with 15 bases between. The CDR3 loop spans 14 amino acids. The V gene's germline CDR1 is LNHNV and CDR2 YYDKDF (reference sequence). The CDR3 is CATSRDGDGLNQYF. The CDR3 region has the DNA TGTGCCACCAGCAGAGATGGGGACGGCCTAAACCAGTACTTC.

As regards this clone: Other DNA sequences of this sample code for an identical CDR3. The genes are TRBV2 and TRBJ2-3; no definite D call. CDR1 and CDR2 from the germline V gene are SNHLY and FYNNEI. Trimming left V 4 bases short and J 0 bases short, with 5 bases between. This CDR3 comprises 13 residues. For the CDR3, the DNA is TGTGCCAGCAGTGTAGGTAGCACAGATACGCAGTATTTT. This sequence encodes CASSVGSTDTQYF.

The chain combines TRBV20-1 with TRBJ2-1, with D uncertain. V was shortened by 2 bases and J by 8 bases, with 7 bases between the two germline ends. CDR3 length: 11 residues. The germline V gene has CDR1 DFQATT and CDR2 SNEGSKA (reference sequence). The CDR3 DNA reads TGCAGTGCTAGATTAAGGTATGAGCAGTTCTTC. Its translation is CSARLRYEQFF.

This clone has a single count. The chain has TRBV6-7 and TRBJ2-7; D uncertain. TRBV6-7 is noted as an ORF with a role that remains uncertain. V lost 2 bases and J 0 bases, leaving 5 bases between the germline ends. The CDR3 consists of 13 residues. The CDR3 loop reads CASSYAVSYEQYF. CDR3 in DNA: TGTGCCAGCAGTTACGCGGTCTCCTACGAGCAGTACTTC.

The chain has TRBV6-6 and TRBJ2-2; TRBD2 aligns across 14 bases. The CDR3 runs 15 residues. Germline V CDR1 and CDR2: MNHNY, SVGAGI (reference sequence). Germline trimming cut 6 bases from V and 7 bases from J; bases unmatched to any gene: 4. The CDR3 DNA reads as TGTGCCAGCAGACCCGGACTAGCGGGAGGCGGGGAGCTGTTTTTT. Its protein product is CASRPGLAGGGELFF.

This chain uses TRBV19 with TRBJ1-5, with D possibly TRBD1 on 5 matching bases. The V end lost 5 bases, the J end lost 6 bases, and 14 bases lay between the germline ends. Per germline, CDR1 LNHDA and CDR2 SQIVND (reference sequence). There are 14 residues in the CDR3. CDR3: CASSDPGQSQPQHF. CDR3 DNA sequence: TGTGCCAGTAGTGATCCAGGGCAGAGTCAGCCCCAGCATTTT.

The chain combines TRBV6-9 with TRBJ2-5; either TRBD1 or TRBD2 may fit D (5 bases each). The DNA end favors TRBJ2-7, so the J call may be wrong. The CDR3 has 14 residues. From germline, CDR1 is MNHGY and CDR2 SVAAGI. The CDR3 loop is CASRTGRSTYEQYF. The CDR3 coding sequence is TGTGCCAGCAGGACGGGACGCTCGACCTACGAGCAGTACTTC.

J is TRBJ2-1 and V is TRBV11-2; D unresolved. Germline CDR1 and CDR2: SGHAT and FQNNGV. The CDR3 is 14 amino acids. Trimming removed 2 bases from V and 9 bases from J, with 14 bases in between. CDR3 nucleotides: TGTGCCAGCAGCTTAATAGAAGCCCTCGGTGAGCAGTTCTTC. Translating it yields CASSLIEALGEQFF.

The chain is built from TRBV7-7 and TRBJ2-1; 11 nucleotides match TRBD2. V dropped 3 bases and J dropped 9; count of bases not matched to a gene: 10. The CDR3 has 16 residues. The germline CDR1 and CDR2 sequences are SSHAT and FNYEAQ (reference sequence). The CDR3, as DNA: TGTGCCAGCAGCTTGAGTCCTGGGACTAGCGGAGGTGAGCAGTTCTTC. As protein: CASSLSPGTSGGEQFF.

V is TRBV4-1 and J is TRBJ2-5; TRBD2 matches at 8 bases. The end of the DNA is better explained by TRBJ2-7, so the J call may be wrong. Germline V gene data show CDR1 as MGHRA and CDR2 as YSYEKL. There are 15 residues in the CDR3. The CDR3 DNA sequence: TGCGCCAGCAGCCAAGGACTAGCGCTCTCCTACGAGCAGTACTTC. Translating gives CASSQGLALSYEQYF.

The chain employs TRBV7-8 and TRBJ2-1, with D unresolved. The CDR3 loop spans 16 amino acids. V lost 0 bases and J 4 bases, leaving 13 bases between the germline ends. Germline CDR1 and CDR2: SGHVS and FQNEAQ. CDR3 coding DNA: TGTGCCAGCAGCTTAGCGCGAAGATTTTTGTACAATGAGCAGTTCTTC. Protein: CASSLARRFLYNEQFF.

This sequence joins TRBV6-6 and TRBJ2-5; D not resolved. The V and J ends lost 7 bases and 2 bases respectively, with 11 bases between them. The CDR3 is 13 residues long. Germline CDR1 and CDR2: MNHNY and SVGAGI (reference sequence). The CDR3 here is CASTRGPQETQYF. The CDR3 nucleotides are TGTGCCAGCACTAGAGGACCTCAAGAGACCCAGTACTTC.

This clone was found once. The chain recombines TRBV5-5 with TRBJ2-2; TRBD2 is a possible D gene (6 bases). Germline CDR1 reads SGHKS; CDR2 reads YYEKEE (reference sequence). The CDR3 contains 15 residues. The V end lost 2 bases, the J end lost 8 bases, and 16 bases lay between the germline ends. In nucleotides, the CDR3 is TGTGCCAGCAGCTTATATGGGACTTTGGGAGGGGAGCTGTTTTTT. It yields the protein CASSLYGTLGGELFF.

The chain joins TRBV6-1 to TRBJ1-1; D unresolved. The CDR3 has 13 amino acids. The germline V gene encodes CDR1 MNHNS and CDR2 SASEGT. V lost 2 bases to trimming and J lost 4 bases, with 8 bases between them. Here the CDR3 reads CASSERAVTEAFF. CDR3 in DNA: TGTGCCAGCAGTGAAAGGGCGGTCACTGAAGCTTTCTTT.

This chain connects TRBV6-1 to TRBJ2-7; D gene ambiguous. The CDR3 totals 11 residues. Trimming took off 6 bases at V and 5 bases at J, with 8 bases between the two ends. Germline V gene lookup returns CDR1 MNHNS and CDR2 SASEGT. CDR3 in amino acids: CASRIGDEQYF. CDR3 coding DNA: TGTGCCAGCAGAATAGGAGACGAGCAGTACTTC.

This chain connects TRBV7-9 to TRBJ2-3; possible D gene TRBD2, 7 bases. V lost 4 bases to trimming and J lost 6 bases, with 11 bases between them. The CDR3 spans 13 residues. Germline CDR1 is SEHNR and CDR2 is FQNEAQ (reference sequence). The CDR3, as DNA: TGTGCCAGCAGCTGGCCGGGGGGCGATACGCAGTATTTT. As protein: CASSWPGGDTQYF.

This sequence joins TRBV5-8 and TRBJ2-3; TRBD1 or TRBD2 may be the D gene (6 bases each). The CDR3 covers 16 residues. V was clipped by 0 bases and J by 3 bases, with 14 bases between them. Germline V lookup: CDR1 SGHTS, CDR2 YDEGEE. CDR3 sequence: CASSLEGGAGTDTQYF. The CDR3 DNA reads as TGTGCCAGCAGCTTGGAGGGGGGCGCTGGGACAGATACGCAGTATTTT.

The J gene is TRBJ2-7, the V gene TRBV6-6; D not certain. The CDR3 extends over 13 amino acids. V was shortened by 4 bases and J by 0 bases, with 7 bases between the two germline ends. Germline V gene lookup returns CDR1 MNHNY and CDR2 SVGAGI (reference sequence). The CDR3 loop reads CASSFINSYEQYF. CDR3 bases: TGTGCCAGCAGTTTTATAAACTCCTACGAGCAGTACTTC.